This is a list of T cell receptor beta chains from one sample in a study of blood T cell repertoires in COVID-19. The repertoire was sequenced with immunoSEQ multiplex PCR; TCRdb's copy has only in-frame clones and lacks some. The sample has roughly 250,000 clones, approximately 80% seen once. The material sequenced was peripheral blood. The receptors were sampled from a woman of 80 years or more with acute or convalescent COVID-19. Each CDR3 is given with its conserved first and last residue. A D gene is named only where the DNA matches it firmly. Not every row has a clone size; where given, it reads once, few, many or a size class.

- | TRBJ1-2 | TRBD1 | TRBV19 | CASSMRGTGRTTNYGYTF | TGTGCCAGTAGTATGAGAGGGACAGGAAGAACCACTAACTATGGCTACACCTTC
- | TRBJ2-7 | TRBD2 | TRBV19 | CASSLLAGSSYEQYF | TGTGCCAGTAGTCTACTAGCGGGGAGCTCCTACGAGCAGTACTTC
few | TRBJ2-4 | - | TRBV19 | CASSGAGLAKNIQYF | TGTGCCAGTAGTGGGGCGGGACTAGCCAAAAACATTCAGTACTTC
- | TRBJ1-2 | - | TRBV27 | CASSSLQGGYTF | TGTGCCAGCAGTTCCCTCCAGGGGGGCTACACCTTC
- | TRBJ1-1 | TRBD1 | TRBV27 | CASSLGRQGGSTEAFF | TGTGCCAGCAGTTTAGGGCGTCAGGGGGGTAGTACTGAAGCTTTCTTT
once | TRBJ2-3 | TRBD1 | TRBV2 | CASSRDRSTDTQYF | TGTGCCAGCAGTAGGGACAGAAGCACAGATACGCAGTATTTT
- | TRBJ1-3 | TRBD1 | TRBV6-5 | CASSYGTVGDTIYF | TGTGCCAGCAGTTACGGGACAGTGGGGGACACCATATATTTT
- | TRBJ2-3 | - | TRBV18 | CASSPAGARTDTQYF | TGTGCCAGCTCACCAGCGGGGGCTCGCACAGATACGCAGTATTTT
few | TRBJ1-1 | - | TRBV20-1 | CSAGGVTEAFF | TGCAGTGCGGGAGGGGTCACTGAAGCTTTCTTT
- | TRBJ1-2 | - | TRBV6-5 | CASSYSTGSSSGGYTF | TGTGCCAGCAGTTACTCAACAGGGTCTTCTAGTGGCGGCTACACCTTC
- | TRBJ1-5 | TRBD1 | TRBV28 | CASSTQGAQYSNQPQHF | TGTGCCAGCAGTACTCAGGGGGCCCAGTATAGCAATCAGCCCCAGCATTTT
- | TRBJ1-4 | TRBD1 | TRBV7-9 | CASSRGAQGEKLFF | TGTGCCAGCAGCCGAGGCGCACAGGGGGAAAAACTGTTTTTT
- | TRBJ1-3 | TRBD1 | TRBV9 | CASSGGQGENTIYF | TGTGCCAGCAGCGGTGGACAGGGGGAAAACACCATATATTTT
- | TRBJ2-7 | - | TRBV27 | CASSLHPATPAGHEQYF | TGTGCCAGCAGTTTGCACCCCGCAACCCCGGCAGGGCACGAGCAGTACTTC
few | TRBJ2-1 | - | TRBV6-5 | CASSYQTRNSYNEQFF | TGTGCCAGCAGTTATCAGACTAGAAACTCCTACAATGAGCAGTTCTTC
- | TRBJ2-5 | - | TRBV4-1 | CASSSSGLQETQYF | TGCGCCAGCAGCTCAAGTGGGCTCCAAGAGACCCAGTACTTC
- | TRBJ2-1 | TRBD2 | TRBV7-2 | CASSWGLAGNNEQFF | TGTGCCAGCAGCTGGGGCCTAGCGGGGAACAATGAGCAGTTCTTC
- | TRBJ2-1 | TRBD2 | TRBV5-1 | CASSLAGGENEQFF | TGCGCCAGCAGCTTGGCGGGAGGGGAAAATGAGCAGTTCTTC
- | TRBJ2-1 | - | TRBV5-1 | CASREGASADNEQFF | TGCGCCAGCAGGGAGGGGGCTAGCGCCGACAATGAGCAGTTCTTC
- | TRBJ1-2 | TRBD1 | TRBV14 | CASSQGQGARGGYTF | TGTGCCAGCAGCCAGGGACAGGGGGCTCGCGGTGGCTACACCTTC
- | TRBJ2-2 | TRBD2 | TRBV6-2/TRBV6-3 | CASSSVSGANTGELFF | TGTGCCAGCAGTTCGGTTAGCGGGGCGAACACCGGGGAGCTGTTTTTT
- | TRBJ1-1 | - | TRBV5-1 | CANPQGWPTEAFF | TGCGCCAACCCCCAGGGGTGGCCCACTGAAGCTTTCTTT
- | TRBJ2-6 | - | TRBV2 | CASSGQHSGANVLTF | TGTGCCAGCAGCGGACAGCACTCTGGGGCCAACGTCCTGACTTTC
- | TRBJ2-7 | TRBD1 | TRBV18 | CASSPDRNYEQYF | TGTGCCAGCTCACCGGACAGGAACTACGAGCAGTACTTC
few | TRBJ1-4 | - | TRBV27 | CASSRGFSNEKLFF | TGTGCCAGCAGTAGGGGCTTCTCTAATGAAAAACTGTTTTTT
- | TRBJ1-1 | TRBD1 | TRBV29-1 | CSAQGQGGADTEAFF | TGCAGCGCCCAGGGACAGGGGGGGGCAGACACTGAAGCTTTCTTT
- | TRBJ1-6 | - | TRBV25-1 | CAGRDCRNSPLHF | TGTGCCGGCCGGGACTGTCGAAATTCACCCCTCCACTTT
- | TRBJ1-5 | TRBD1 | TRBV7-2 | CASSPGGAKQPQHF | TGTGCCAGCAGTCCAGGGGGCGCTAAACAGCCCCAGCATTTT
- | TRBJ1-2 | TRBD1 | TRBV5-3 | CARSKPGQGASNYGYTF | TGTGCCAGAAGCAAACCGGGACAGGGGGCTTCTAACTATGGCTACACCTTC
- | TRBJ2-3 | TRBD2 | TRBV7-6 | CASSSSGGPTDTQYF | TGTGCCAGCAGCAGTAGCGGGGGGCCCACAGATACGCAGTATTTT
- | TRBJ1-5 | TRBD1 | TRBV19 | CASRGQGAAQPQHF | TGTGCCAGTAGGGGACAGGGGGCGGCTCAGCCCCAGCATTTT
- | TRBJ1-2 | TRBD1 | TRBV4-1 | CASSQATGVYGYTF | TGCGCCAGCAGCCAAGCTACAGGGGTCTATGGCTACACCTTC
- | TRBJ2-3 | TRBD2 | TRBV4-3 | CASSQQGTSGTSTDTQYF | TGCGCCAGCAGCCAACAAGGGACTAGCGGGACTAGCACAGATACGCAGTATTTT
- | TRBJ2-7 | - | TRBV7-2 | CASSLGGQGYEQYF | TGTGCCAGCAGCTTAGGGGGGCAGGGGTACGAGCAGTACTTC
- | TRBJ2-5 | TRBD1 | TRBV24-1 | CATSDFDRQGRETQYF | TGTGCCACCAGTGATTTCGACCGACAGGGGAGAGAGACCCAGTACTTC
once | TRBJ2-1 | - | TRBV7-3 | CASGLQGHNEQFF | TGTGCCAGCGGCCTACAGGGCCACAATGAGCAGTTCTTC
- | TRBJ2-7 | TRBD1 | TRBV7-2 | CASSADRLYEQYF | TGTGCCAGCAGCGCGGACAGGTTGTACGAGCAGTACTTC
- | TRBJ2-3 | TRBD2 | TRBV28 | CASSFGGRLTDTQYF | TGTGCCAGCAGTTTCGGCGGGAGGCTCACAGATACGCAGTATTTT
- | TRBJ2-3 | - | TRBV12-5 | CASGLGSSDTQYF | TGTGCTAGTGGTTTGGGCAGTTCTGATACGCAGTATTTT
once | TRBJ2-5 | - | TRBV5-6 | CASSLVRLAIQETQYF | TGTGCCAGCAGCTTGGTACGGCTAGCGATCCAAGAGACCCAGTACTTC
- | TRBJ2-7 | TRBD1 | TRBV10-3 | CATWTGSYEQYF | TGTGCCACCTGGACAGGCTCCTACGAGCAGTACTTC
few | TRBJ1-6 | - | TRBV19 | CASRTLRPGQGRSPLHF | TGTGCCAGTAGGACACTCCGCCCGGGACAAGGAAGATCACCCCTCCACTTT
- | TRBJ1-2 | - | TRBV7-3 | CASSPDRNYGYTF | TGTGCCAGCAGCCCCGACAGGAACTATGGCTACACCTTC
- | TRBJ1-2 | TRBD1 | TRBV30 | CAWKTGVGNYGYTF | TGTGCCTGGAAAACAGGGGTCGGTAACTATGGCTACACCTTC